A single sample gave rise to the 11 T cell receptor beta chains below, sequenced in a study of cytomegalovirus exposure and HLA in healthy donors. The PCR made use of 60 Vbeta and 13 Jbeta primers. Here immunoSEQ multiplex PCR was the method, and the copy in TCRdb shows in-frame clones only, minus some. Of some 180,000 clones listed, roughly 87% are singletons. Material for sequencing was PBMCs. The source of these receptors is a girl under three years old in good health and CMV-seronegative.

This rearrangement joins TRBV27 to TRBJ1-5, with D maybe TRBD1 (5 bases). Germline CDR1 is MNHEY and CDR2 is SMNVEV (reference sequence). V gave up 2 bases and J gave up 0 bases, with 17 bases separating them. The CDR3 totals 18 residues. CDR3 sequence (DNA): TGTGCCAGCAGTTTAAAATTTTCAGGGCATGGTAGCAATCAGCCCCAGCATTTT. Translation: CASSLKFSGHGSNQPQHF.

The chain uses TRBV9 and TRBJ2-5; 9 bases fit TRBD1. The germline V gene has CDR1 SGDLS and CDR2 YYNGEE. J gave up 5 bases and V 0 bases, and 14 bases lay outside the gene matches. The CDR3 totals 18 residues. CDR3 nucleotide sequence: TGTGCCAGCAGCGTAGAAAGATGGCTACGGACAGGGGTGGAGACCCAGTACTTC. Its protein product is CASSVERWLRTGVETQYF.

The chain uses TRBV5-1 and TRBJ2-5; 12 bases fit TRBD2. Germline V CDR1 and CDR2: SGHRS, YFSETQ. J lost 2 bases, V lost 2 bases, and 1 base had no gene match. There are 15 residues in the CDR3. CDR3 DNA: TGCGCCAGCAGCTTTGGGACTAGCGGGCAAGAGACCCAGTACTTC. Amino acid sequence: CASSFGTSGQETQYF.

This chain connects TRBV5-4 to TRBJ2-1; 10 nucleotides agree with TRBD2. Looked up from germline, CDR1 is SGHNT and CDR2 is YYREEE (reference sequence). With 4 bases clipped from V and 9 bases from J, the junction kept 13 bases outside the gene matches. The CDR3 covers 16 residues. CDR3 residues: CASSPPWASGSGEQFF. CDR3 DNA sequence: TGTGCCAGCAGCCCCCCCTGGGCTAGCGGGAGCGGTGAGCAGTTCTTC.

The chain links TRBV6-1 to TRBJ2-5, with 8 bases matching TRBD1. The last part of the DNA fits TRBJ2-7 better; the J call may be wrong. The V gene's germline CDR1 is MNHNS and CDR2 SASEGT. The CDR3 spans 14 residues. CDR3 nucleotide sequence: TGTGCCAGCAGTACAAAACAGGGGGTCTACGAGCAGTACTTC. Translating it yields CASSTKQGVYEQYF.

This clone was observed a few times. The V call is TRBV18, the J call TRBJ1-5, with 8 nucleotides matching TRBD1. The J segment lost 2 bases and the V segment lost 4 bases, leaving 25 bases of the junction unmatched. The CDR3 has 22 amino acids. Germline V gene sequence: CDR1 KGHSH, CDR2 LQKENI. The CDR3 bases are TGTGCCAGCTCACTCTTAGGGGATAGACAGGGGCCCGATCGGTGGGGCAATCAGCCCCAGCATTTT. Amino acids: CASSLLGDRQGPDRWGNQPQHF.

The rearrangement links TRBV5-1 to TRBJ2-3, with TRBD2 identical over 15 bases. V shed 4 bases, J shed 5 bases, and the junction held 8 bases outside the gene matches. This CDR3 comprises 17 residues. Germline values: CDR1 SGHRS, CDR2 YFSETQ. The CDR3 reads CASSPEPGLAGGDTQYF. In DNA, the CDR3 is TGCGCCAGCAGCCCGGAGCCGGGACTAGCGGGGGGAGATACGCAGTATTTT. The full variable domain, with the rest looked up from reference TRBV5-1 and TRBJ2-3, is KAGVTQTPRYLIKTRGQQVTLSCSPISGHRSVSWYQQTPGQGLQFLFEYFSETQRNKGNFPGRFSGRQFSNSRSEMNVSTLELGDSALYLCASSPEPGLAGGDTQYFGPGTRLTVL.

The chain uses TRBV6-5 and TRBJ1-2; no definite D call. This CDR3 contains 13 residues. Germline CDR1 and CDR2: MNHEY and SVGAGI. V dropped 4 bases and J dropped 1 base, with 7 bases sitting between them. The CDR3 loop reads CASSSRINYGYTF. The CDR3 DNA follows: TGTGCCAGCAGTTCCAGGATTAACTATGGCTACACCTTC.

The genes are TRBV5-8 and TRBJ2-3; D is possibly TRBD2 (6 bases). The CDR3 totals 13 residues. The V end was cut by 9 bases, the J end by 2 bases, with 13 bases between. From germline, CDR1 is SGHTS and CDR2 YDEGEE. The DNA for the CDR3 is TGTGCCAACGGGGGTTTATTCACAGATACGCAGTATTTT. Amino acids: CANGGLFTDTQYF.

This clone was seen only once. This chain uses TRBV5-4 with TRBJ1-5; the D gene is possibly TRBD1 (5 bases). Germline values: CDR1 SGHNT, CDR2 YYREEE (reference sequence). The CDR3 has 14 residues. Trimming shortened V by 1 base and J by 7 bases, and 12 bases separated the two germline ends. CDR3 nucleotides: TGTGCCAGCAGCTTGTTGGGGTCAGGGCAGCCCCAGCATTTT. Translating gives CASSLLGSGQPQHF.

J is TRBJ2-5 and V is TRBV5-4; the D gene is possibly TRBD1 (6 bases). TRBJ2-7 explains the end of the DNA better; the J call may be wrong. This CDR3 comprises 13 residues. The V gene's germline CDR1 is SGHNT and CDR2 YYREEE (reference sequence). In DNA form, the CDR3 reads TGTGCCAGCAGCTTGACAGGGACCTACGAGCAGTACTTC. Residues: CASSLTGTYEQYF.